This TCR beta chain was documented in a study of T cell responses to AZD1222 COVID-19 vaccine (dated by TCRdb to the early 2020s). The study in broad terms: TCR sequencing was performed for approximately 240 trial participants, of whom approximately 200 were given two doses of AZD1222 and around 25 were given two doses of MenACWY control vaccine. Trial participants were enrolled by age into subgroups of 18-55, 56-69 and 70-plus years, and 148, 28 and 57 TCR-sequenced participants, respectively, were included in these subgroups.

Comments on this clone: What antigen it recognizes has not been identified. No qualities accompany the bases; no much larger clone lies one base away.

The sample's time point label, in plain terms: about 28 days (+/-7) after the second vaccine dose. AZD1222 recipients given second doses at about 4 weeks or at about 12 weeks were pooled, since spike-specific TCR depth and breadth were not found to differ between the two schedules. The vaccinee samples were drawn from two UK trials, COV001 and COV002, one of which was a single-blind randomized controlled phase 2/3 trial testing AZD1222 (ChAdOx1 nCoV-19) in healthy adults. Trial participant PBMC samples were collected at day 0 and day 28 after the second dose for TCRbeta chain sequencing. Results the study describes overall, beyond this receptor: A significant rise in spike-specific TCR breadth and depth was observed after two AZD1222 doses relative to day 0 and relative to MenACWY recipients. In the small 56-69-year group, the increase in depth fell short of significance, most likely because of low power. The vaccine-associated CD4 TCRs covered the entire spike protein, and the dominant responses fell in regions 160-218 and 743-854. Reportedly, almost half of the unique spike-specific TCRs recognized epitopes lying outside the regions that are mutated in the B.1.351 and B.1.1.7 variants. Conclusions about previously exposed vaccinees are limited because only 6 or 7 AZD1222 recipients were SARS-CoV-2 seropositive at baseline. Participants were mostly white British, with more females than males. The authors suggested clonal diversity may have been underestimated. Because no day 14 peak-response samples were available, repertoires were characterized only after the peak T cell response.

The CDR3 regions of human TCRbeta chains were subjected to immunosequencing. As for the authors' bioinformatics: Repertoire TCRs were matched against a reference library of SARS-CoV-2-specific TCRs generated with the MIRA antigen-specificity platform. Breadth was defined as the fraction of unique TCRs that were SARS-CoV-2-associated. Depth was defined as the fraction of total T cells that were SARS-CoV-2-associated. Using the MIRA data, each spike-specific TCR was mapped to the spike region that the TCR reacts to and placed in a CD4 or CD8 class. Log10-transformed breadth and depth values were compared by one-way ANOVA with Sidak's multiple comparisons tests. The table comes from immuneACCESS by way of TCRdb, which keeps in-frame sequences with V and J called. Part of the clones is missing from these tables; in studies checked, under half for an unresolved V gene and the rest for unknown reasons. Clone size and V and J calls were adopted from that table, with D and trimming inferred from the DNA. This sample comprises about 130,000 clones, around 90% of them detected only once. About 1.9% of the sample is taken by the ten largest.

The CDR3 runs 15 amino acids, cysteine and phenylalanine included. Of all the DNA, just the CDR3 is kept, 45 bases in frame from base 1. In the germline V gene (reference sequence), CDR1 corresponds to LNHNV and CDR2 to YYDKDF. V gives up 8 bases and J gives up 0 bases, and the segment between their germline ends measures 16 bases. The receptor was derived from an adult who received the AZD1222 COVID-19 vaccine. Sequenced material: peripheral blood, taken 28 days after the second AZD1222 dose. The chain uses TRBV15 and TRBJ1-1; 5 matching bases give a weak D call of TRBD1. The nucleotide sequence reads as follows: TGTGCCACCGACAGTAAAAGGGGCCTGAACACTGAAGCTTTCTTT. Translation gives CATDSKRGLNTEAFF.